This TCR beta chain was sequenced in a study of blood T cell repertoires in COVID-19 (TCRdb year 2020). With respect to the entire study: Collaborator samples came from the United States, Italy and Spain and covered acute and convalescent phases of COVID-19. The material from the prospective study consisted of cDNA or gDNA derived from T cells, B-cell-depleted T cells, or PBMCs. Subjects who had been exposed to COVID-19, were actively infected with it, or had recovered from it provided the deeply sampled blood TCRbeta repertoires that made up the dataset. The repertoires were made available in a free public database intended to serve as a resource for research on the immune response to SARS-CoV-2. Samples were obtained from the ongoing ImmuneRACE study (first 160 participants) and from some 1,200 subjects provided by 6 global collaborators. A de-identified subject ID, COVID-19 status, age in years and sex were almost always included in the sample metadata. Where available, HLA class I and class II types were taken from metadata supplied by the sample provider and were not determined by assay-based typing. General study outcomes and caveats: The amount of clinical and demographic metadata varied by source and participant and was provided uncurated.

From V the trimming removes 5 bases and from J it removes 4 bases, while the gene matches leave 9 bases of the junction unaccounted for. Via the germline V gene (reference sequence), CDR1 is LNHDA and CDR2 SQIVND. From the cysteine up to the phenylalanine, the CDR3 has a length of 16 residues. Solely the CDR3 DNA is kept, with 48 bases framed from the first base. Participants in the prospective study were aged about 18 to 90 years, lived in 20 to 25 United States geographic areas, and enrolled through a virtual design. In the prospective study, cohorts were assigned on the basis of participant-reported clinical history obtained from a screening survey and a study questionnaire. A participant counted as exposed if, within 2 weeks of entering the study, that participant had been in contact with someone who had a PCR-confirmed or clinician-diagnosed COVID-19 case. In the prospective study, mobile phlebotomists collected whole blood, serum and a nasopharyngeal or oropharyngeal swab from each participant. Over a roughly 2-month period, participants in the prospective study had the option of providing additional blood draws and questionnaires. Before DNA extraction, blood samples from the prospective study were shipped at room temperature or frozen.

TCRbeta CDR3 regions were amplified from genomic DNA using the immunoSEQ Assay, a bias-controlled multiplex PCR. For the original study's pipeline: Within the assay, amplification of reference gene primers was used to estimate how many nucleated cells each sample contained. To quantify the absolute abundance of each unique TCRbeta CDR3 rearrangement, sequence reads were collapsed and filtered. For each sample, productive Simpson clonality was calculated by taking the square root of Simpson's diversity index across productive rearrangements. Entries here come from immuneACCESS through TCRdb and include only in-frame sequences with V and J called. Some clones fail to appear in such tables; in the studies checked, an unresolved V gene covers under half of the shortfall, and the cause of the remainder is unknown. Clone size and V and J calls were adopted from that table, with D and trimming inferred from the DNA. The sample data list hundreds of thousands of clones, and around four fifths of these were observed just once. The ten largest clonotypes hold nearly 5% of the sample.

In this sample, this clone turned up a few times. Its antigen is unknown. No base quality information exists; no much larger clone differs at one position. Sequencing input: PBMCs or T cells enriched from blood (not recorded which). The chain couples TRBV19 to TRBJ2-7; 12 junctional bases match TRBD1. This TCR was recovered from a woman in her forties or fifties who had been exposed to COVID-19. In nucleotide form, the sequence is TGTGCCAGTAGTGCTCATCCGGGACAGGGGGCGTACGAGCAGTACTTC. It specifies CASSAHPGQGAYEQYF. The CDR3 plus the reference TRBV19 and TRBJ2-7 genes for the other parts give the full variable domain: DGGITQSPKYLFRKEGQNVTLSCEQNLNHDAMYWYRQDPGQGLRLIYYSQIVNDFQKGDIAEGYSVSREKKESFPLTVTSAQKNPTAFYLCASSAHPGQGAYEQYFGPGTRLTVT.